The clone carrying this T cell receptor beta chain was recorded once. Its target is unknown. In germline, CDR1 is SNHLY, CDR2 FYNNEI. This CDR3 is built from 17 residues. With V trimmed by 2 bases and J by 0 bases, 5 bases remained unmatched. The data were taken from a study of cytomegalovirus exposure and HLA in healthy donors. Study conclusions and caveats: Earlier results showed most TCR beta V segments being productive about 87% or about 30% of the time.

The PCR employed 60 Vbeta primers together with 13 Jbeta primers. Repertoires were generated with immunoSEQ multiplex PCR, while TCRdb's copy carries only in-frame clones and drops some. Among 55,000 to 80,000 clones listed, 70% to 85% were seen once. This TCR was recovered from a man aged 55 to 70 in good health and CMV-seropositive. V is TRBV2 and J is TRBJ2-3; 10 bases agree with TRBD1. Sample: PBMCs. The CDR3 sequence: CASSEIKGQGSTDTQYF. The CDR3 coding sequence is TGTGCCAGCAGTGAAATCAAGGGACAGGGGAGCACAGATACGCAGTATTTT.